These 11 T cell receptor beta chains were sequenced from one sample in a study of blood T cell repertoires in COVID-19. Sequencing used immunoSEQ multiplex PCR; TCRdb keeps in-frame clones, though not all of them. The sample carries some 220,000 clones, roughly 84% recorded once. Material: peripheral blood. Receptors were obtained from a woman in her fifties or sixties who had recovered from COVID-19.

The chain employs TRBV27 and TRBJ2-5, with 11 nucleotides matching TRBD1. The CDR3 runs 15 residues. The germline CDR1 and CDR2 sequences are MNHEY and SMNVEV (reference sequence). J lost 4 bases, V lost 3 bases, and 4 bases had no gene match. This CDR3 reads CASSFLGQGAETQYF. The CDR3 DNA sequence: TGTGCCAGCAGTTTCCTTGGACAGGGGGCAGAGACCCAGTACTTC.

The chain links TRBV19 to TRBJ1-2; D might be TRBD1 (5 bases). Trimming took 10 bases from V and 4 from J, leaving 25 bases between them. The CDR3 runs to 16 residues. CDR1 and CDR2 from the germline V gene are LNHDA and SQIVND (reference sequence). In nucleotides, the CDR3 is TGTGCCACCAGCCTCCGGGACGGGACTAGGGGCTATGGCTACACCTTC. Translated, it gives CATSLRDGTRGYGYTF.

The chain uses TRBV10-2 and TRBJ1-1; the D gene is possibly TRBD1 (6 bases). V gave up 7 bases and J gave up 4 bases, with 13 bases separating them. There are 13 residues in the CDR3. Germline-derived CDR1 and CDR2 are WSHSY and SAAADI. The CDR3 DNA follows: TGCGCCAGCAATACAGGGATTGCCACTGAAGCTTTCTTT. This gives the protein CASNTGIATEAFF.

The chain uses TRBV16 and TRBJ1-2; D is unclear. CDR1 KGHSY and CDR2 FQNENV come from the germline V gene. Trimming cost V 4 bases and J 0 bases, with 12 bases left between them. There are 15 residues in the CDR3. The CDR3 protein is CASSLLEASNYGYTF. The CDR3 DNA reads TGTGCCAGCAGCCTCTTGGAGGCCTCTAACTATGGCTACACCTTC.

CDR3 sequence: CASSPSLGGYTF. The CDR3 region has the DNA TGTGCCAGCTCACCAAGCCTCGGTGGCTACACCTTC. The chain links TRBV18 to TRBJ1-2; D unclear. V lost 2 bases, J lost 7 bases, and 8 bases lay in between. The germline gives CDR1 KGHSH, CDR2 LQKENI. The CDR3 is 12 amino acids.

Concerning this clone itself: Sequence at one end of the junction differs from germline and may be a read error. The rearrangement joins TRBV7-2 to TRBJ2-1, with TRBD1 matching over 11 bases. This CDR3 has 13 residues. CDR1 is SGHTA, CDR2 FQGNSA, per germline. CDR3 loop: CASSPGTGGHRVF. The CDR3 coding sequence is TGTGCCAGCAGCCCGGGGACAGGGGGTCACAGGGTCTTC. The full variable domain, in which reference TRBV7-2 and TRBJ2-1 provide the parts outside the CDR3, is GAGVSQSPSNKVTEKGKDVELRCDPISGHTALYWYRQSLGQGLEFLIYFQGNSAPDKSGLPSDRFSAERTGGSVSTLTIQRTQQEDSAVYLCASSPGTGGHRVFGPGTRLTVL.

The CDR3 region has the DNA TGTGCCAGCAGCCGAGCAGGGGGCGCCTATGGCTACACCTTC. Translating it yields CASSRAGGAYGYTF. The rearrangement uses TRBV3-1 (or the pseudogene TRBV3-2) and TRBJ1-2, with 8 bases fitting TRBD1. In germline, CDR1 is LGHDT, CDR2 YNNKEL (reference sequence). With 4 bases clipped from V and 4 bases from J, the junction kept 5 bases outside the gene matches. The CDR3 covers 14 residues.

A note on this clone: The germline gene is not matched at one end of the junction; a read error may be the cause. This sequence joins TRBV12-3 or TRBV12-4 and TRBJ1-5; possible D gene TRBD1, 6 bases. This CDR3 is built from 13 residues. The CDR3 DNA reads as TGTGCCAGCAGCACAGGGTTCAATCGGCCCCAGCATTTT. Residues: CASSTGFNRPQHF.

The chain combines TRBV5-1 with TRBJ1-2; no clear D. The CDR3 length is 15 residues. V was trimmed by 3 bases and J by 3 bases, leaving 15 bases between them. Germline loops: CDR1 SGHRS, CDR2 YFSETQ. CDR3 region: CASSSDLATYYGYTF. The DNA of the CDR3 is TGCGCCAGCAGCTCCGACCTGGCGACTTACTATGGCTACACCTTC. Looking up the rest from reference TRBV5-1 and TRBJ1-2 gives the full variable domain: KAGVTQTPRYLIKTRGQQVTLSCSPISGHRSVSWYQQTPGQGLQFLFEYFSETQRNKGNFPGRFSGRQFSNSRSEMNVSTLELGDSALYLCASSSDLATYYGYTFGSGTRLTVV.

CDR3 sequence: CASSRSGGAYNEQFF. CDR3 sequence (DNA): TGTGCCAGCAGCCGTAGCGGGGGGGCCTACAATGAGCAGTTCTTC. J is TRBJ2-1 and V is TRBV7-9, with TRBD2 matching over 11 bases. The CDR3 length is 15 residues. Germline V CDR1 and CDR2: SEHNR, FQNEAQ (reference sequence). Trimming cost V 5 bases and J 2 bases; bases outside gene matches: 2.

This clone was found a few times. The rearrangement uses TRBV9 and TRBJ2-3, with TRBD2 identical over 8 bases. J was trimmed by 2 bases and V by 0 bases; bases with no gene match: 11. The CDR3 spans 18 residues. Per the germline V gene, CDR1 is SGDLS and CDR2 is YYNGEE. The CDR3 spells CASSVAPPAGEHTDTQYF. The CDR3 nucleotides read TGTGCCAGCAGCGTAGCCCCGCCAGCGGGGGAACACACAGATACGCAGTATTTT.